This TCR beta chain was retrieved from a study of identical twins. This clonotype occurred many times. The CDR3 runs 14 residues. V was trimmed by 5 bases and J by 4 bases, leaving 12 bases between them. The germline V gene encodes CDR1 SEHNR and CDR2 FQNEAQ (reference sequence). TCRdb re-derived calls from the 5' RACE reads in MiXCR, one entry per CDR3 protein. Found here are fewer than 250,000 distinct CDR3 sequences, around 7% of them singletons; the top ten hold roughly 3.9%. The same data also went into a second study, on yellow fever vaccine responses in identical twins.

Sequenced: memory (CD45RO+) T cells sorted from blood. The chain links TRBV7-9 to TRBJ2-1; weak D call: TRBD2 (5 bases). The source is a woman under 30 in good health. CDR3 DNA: TGTGCCAGCAGCAGGAGCGGATTTTACAATGAGCAGTTCTTC. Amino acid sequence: CASSRSGFYNEQFF.